The 19 T cell receptor beta chains below come from one sample, sequenced in a study of blood T cell repertoires in COVID-19. Method: immunoSEQ multiplex PCR; TCRdb's copy keeps in-frame clones and lacks some. This repertoire shows approximately 170,000 clones, approximately 84% found once; its top ten account for roughly 3.2%. Sample: PBMCs or T cells enriched from blood (not recorded which). The origin of the receptors is a woman younger than 45 who had recovered from COVID-19.

J is TRBJ2-7 and V is TRBV30; D is uncertain. CDR3 length: 11 residues. V gave up 3 bases and J gave up 1 base, with 4 bases separating them. The V gene's germline CDR1 is GTSNPN and CDR2 SVGIG (reference sequence). CDR3 loop: CAWSPSYEQYF. As DNA, the CDR3 is TGTGCCTGGAGCCCATCCTACGAGCAGTACTTC.

There are a few counts of this clone. The chain is built from TRBV14 and TRBJ1-1; D may be TRBD1 (5 bases). The ends were cut back, 1 base at V and 3 bases at J, with 9 bases in the middle. The CDR3 length is 14 residues. Germline-derived CDR1 and CDR2 are SGHDN and FVKESK. DNA of the CDR3: TGTGCCAGCAGCCAAGTGGGGCTGGACACTGAAGCTTTCTTT. This sequence encodes CASSQVGLDTEAFF.

The genes are TRBV25-1 and TRBJ2-6; D is ambiguous. The CDR3 covers 16 residues. From germline, CDR1 is MGHDK and CDR2 SYGVNS. Trimming stripped 4 bases from V and 4 bases from J, with 14 bases between. The CDR3 region has the DNA TGTGCCAGCAGTGCTCCAGGTGTTTCGGGGGCCAACGTCCTGACTTTC. This codes for CASSAPGVSGANVLTF.

The gene calls are TRBV29-1 and TRBJ2-2; 10 nucleotides agree with TRBD2. The V and J ends lost 0 bases and 4 bases, in that order; junction bases with no gene match: 8. This CDR3 is built from 17 residues. The germline gives CDR1 SQVTM, CDR2 ANQGSEA. CDR3 amino acids: CSVEDRFSGGFTGELFF. The CDR3 coding sequence is TGCAGCGTTGAAGATAGGTTTAGCGGGGGGTTCACCGGGGAGCTGTTTTTT.

The V and J genes are TRBV19 and TRBJ2-1; 9 nucleotides agree with TRBD1. The germline V gene encodes CDR1 LNHDA and CDR2 SQIVND (reference sequence). With V trimmed by 6 bases and J by 1 base, 10 bases remained unmatched. This CDR3 is built from 17 residues. The CDR3 loop is CASRGFRDRESYNEQFF. The CDR3 DNA is TGTGCCAGTAGGGGCTTCCGGGACAGGGAATCCTACAATGAGCAGTTCTTC.

The chain joins TRBV12-5 to TRBJ1-2; 7 bases match TRBD1. Germline V CDR1 and CDR2: LGHNT, FRNRAP. The CDR3 has 15 residues. The V segment lost 4 bases and the J segment 4 bases; nucleotides outside the gene matches: 9. CDR3 protein: CASGSQGVRGYGYTF. The CDR3 bases are TGTGCTAGTGGTTCGCAGGGGGTCCGGGGCTATGGCTACACCTTC.

The chain couples TRBV6-4 to TRBJ2-3; TRBD2 matches at 15 bases. The CDR3 loop spans 15 amino acids. Germline lookup yields CDR1 MRHNA and CDR2 SNTAGT. The V segment lost 4 bases and the J segment 6 bases; nucleotides outside the gene matches: 2. In DNA form, the CDR3 reads TGTGCCAGCAGTGGGACTAGCGGGGGGGCCGATACGCAGTATTTT. Its translation is CASSGTSGGADTQYF.

The V gene is TRBV5-8, the J gene TRBJ2-7, with 7 bases matching TRBD2. Germline trimming cut 5 bases from V and 3 bases from J; bases unmatched to any gene: 8. The CDR3 extends over 14 amino acids. CDR1 is SGHTS, CDR2 YDEGEE, per germline. DNA for the CDR3: TGTGCCAGCAGAGGGTTCCAGCGGGGCTACGAGCAGTACTTC. Its translation is CASRGFQRGYEQYF.

J is TRBJ1-4 and V is TRBV6-5; D might be TRBD1 (5 bases). Between the trimmed V and J ends, which lost 8 bases and 7 bases, there was a span of 17 bases. The CDR3 is 14 residues long. CDR1 is MNHEY and CDR2 is SVGAGI in the germline V gene. CDR3 loop: CASGAGRGSEKLFF. DNA for the CDR3: TGTGCCAGCGGGGCAGGTCGAGGATCTGAAAAACTGTTTTTT.

V is TRBV12-5 and J is TRBJ1-5; a possible D gene is TRBD1 (6 bases). CDR1 LGHNT and CDR2 FRNRAP come from the germline V gene. The V end was cut by 5 bases, the J end by 2 bases, with 10 bases between. There are 14 residues in the CDR3. The chain's CDR3 is CASGLGGGNQPQHF. CDR3 coding DNA: TGTGCTAGTGGTCTAGGGGGGGGCAATCAGCCCCAGCATTTT.

This chain connects TRBV5-1 to TRBJ2-5; TRBD1 matches at 7 bases. Germline loops: CDR1 SGHRS, CDR2 YFSETQ. Trimming at V came to 4 bases and at J to 3 bases, leaving 9 bases not matched to a gene. The CDR3 has 15 amino acids. The CDR3, as DNA: TGCGCCAGCAGCATAGGGACAGTTAGGGAAGAGACCCAGTACTTC. Its protein product is CASSIGTVREETQYF.

This chain links TRBV6-5 with TRBJ1-2, with a tentative D call TRBD1 (5 bases). V lost 0 bases to trimming and J lost 4 bases, with 12 bases between them. CDR1 and CDR2 from the germline V gene are MNHEY and SVGAGI. The CDR3 has 15 amino acids. The CDR3 protein is CASSYSTQVFYGYTF. The DNA of the CDR3 is TGTGCCAGCAGTTACTCGACACAGGTCTTCTATGGCTACACCTTC.

The chain couples TRBV19 to TRBJ2-1; perhaps TRBD2 as D (5 bases). CDR3 length equals 15 residues. Germline V gives CDR1 LNHDA, CDR2 SQIVND (reference sequence). V gave up 4 bases and J gave up 6 bases, with 16 bases separating them. This CDR3 reads CASSKILLALNEQFF. In nucleotides, the CDR3 is TGTGCCAGTAGTAAGATCCTCCTAGCCCTCAATGAGCAGTTCTTC.

V and J are TRBV7-2 and TRBJ1-4, with D possibly TRBD1 on 6 matching bases. The germline gives CDR1 SGHTA, CDR2 FQGNSA. Deletions cut 2 bases from V and 0 bases from J, with 7 bases between. The CDR3 has 15 amino acids. The CDR3: CASSLQGPTNEKLFF. CDR3 in DNA: TGTGCCAGCAGCTTACAGGGGCCAACTAATGAAAAACTGTTTTTT.

The chain combines TRBV11-2 with TRBJ1-2, with no clear D. V was clipped by 1 base and J by 4 bases, with 4 bases between them. The CDR3 contains 12 residues. CDR1 and CDR2 (germline): SGHAT, FQNNGV. The CDR3 DNA reads TGTGCCAGCAGCTTAGGGGCCTATGGCTACACCTTC. Translating it yields CASSLGAYGYTF.

This clone was counted a few times. This chain connects TRBV5-1 to TRBJ1-2; D is undetermined. The CDR3 sequence is 12 residues long. V was shortened by 3 bases and J by 5 bases, with 8 bases between the two germline ends. Germline V gives CDR1 SGHRS, CDR2 YFSETQ. CDR3 bases: TGCGCCAGCAGCTCCGACACTTATGGCTACACCTTC. It is translated as CASSSDTYGYTF.

This clone was observed a single time. This chain uses TRBV7-2 with TRBJ2-7, with 10 positions matching TRBD2. The CDR3 is 19 residues long. Trimming cost V 1 base and J 2 bases; bases outside gene matches: 14. Germline V gene lookup returns CDR1 SGHTA and CDR2 FQGNSA. CDR3 DNA: TGTGCCAGCAGCTTAGAAGTTTCGTTGCTAGCGGGAGTAGCCTACGAGCAGTACTTC. It translates to CASSLEVSLLAGVAYEQYF.

The chain carries TRBV12-3 or TRBV12-4 and TRBJ1-2, with TRBD1 matching 7 bases. The V and J ends lost 6 bases and 8 bases, in that order; junction bases with no gene match: 6. The CDR3 is 12 amino acids. CDR3 bases: TGTGCCAGCAGCCAACAGGGGTCCGGCTACACCTTC. The encoded protein is CASSQQGSGYTF.

The J gene is TRBJ2-7, the V gene TRBV7-2; a weak D match, TRBD1 (5 bases). Germline V gives CDR1 SGHTA, CDR2 FQGNSA. Between the trimmed V and J ends, which lost 1 base and 3 bases, there was a span of 7 bases. The CDR3 length is 13 residues. CDR3: CASSLEGYYEQYF. CDR3 nucleotide sequence: TGTGCCAGCAGCTTAGAGGGGTACTACGAGCAGTACTTC.